Listed below are T cell receptor beta chains from one sample, sequenced in a study of response to subunit inactivated influenza vaccine. In TCRdb, the RT-PCR reads were re-called with MiXCR into one record per CDR3 protein. The table has roughly 700,000 distinct CDR3 sequences, 15% to 17% seen once. This specimen was PBMCs from blood, taken 12 days after vaccination. These receptors were collected from a man aged 50 to 60 who received an inactivated influenza vaccine. Each CDR3 is given with its conserved first and last residue. A D gene is named only where the DNA matches it firmly. Not every row has a clone size; where given, it reads once, few, many or a size class.

clone size	V gene	CDR3 length	J gene	D gene	CDR3 protein	CDR3 DNA
NA	TRBV5-1	14	TRBJ2-1	NA	CASSPRRAYNEQFF	TGCGCCAGCAGCCCCAGACGCGCCTACAATGAGCAGTTCTTC
few	TRBV5-1	15	TRBJ2-1	TRBD1	CASSFMTGGVNEQFF	TGCGCCAGCAGCTTTATGACAGGGGGAGTCAATGAGCAGTTCTTC
NA	TRBV6-2/TRBV6-3	17	TRBJ2-6	NA	CASSYPRGDSGANVLTF	TGTGCCAGCAGTTACCCTCGCGGGGACTCTGGGGCCAACGTCCTGACTTTC
NA	TRBV7-2	15	TRBJ2-5	NA	CASSLKSRSEETQYF	TGTGCCAGCAGCTTAAAATCCAGGAGTGAAGAGACCCAGTACTTC
few	TRBV28	14	TRBJ1-5	NA	CASSSTGANQPQHF	TGTGCCAGCAGTTCAACCGGGGCCAATCAGCCCCAGCATTTT
few	TRBV30	16	TRBJ1-2	NA	CAWSRKRGPPNYGYTF	TGTGCCTGGAGTAGGAAGCGGGGCCCTCCTAACTATGGCTACACCTTC
few	TRBV29-1	12	TRBJ1-1	NA	CSAEGRPTEAFF	TGCAGCGCCGAGGGCAGGCCCACTGAAGCTTTCTTT
few	TRBV20-1	17	TRBJ2-3	TRBD2	CSASPGLAGGSTDTQYF	TGCAGTGCCTCACCGGGACTAGCGGGAGGGAGCACAGATACGCAGTATTTT
NA	TRBV5-1	15	TRBJ2-2	TRBD2	CASSLGLADTGELFF	TGCGCCAGCAGCTTGGGACTAGCAGACACCGGGGAGCTGTTTTTT
few	TRBV15	17	TRBJ2-5	NA	CATSRGGYGGGQETQYF	TGTGCCACCAGCAGAGGGGGATACGGGGGCGGTCAAGAGACCCAGTACTTC
NA	TRBV2	13	TRBJ2-2	NA	CASSEVGDGELFF	TGTGCCAGCAGTGAAGTGGGAGACGGGGAGCTGTTTTTT
NA	TRBV5-1	15	TRBJ1-6	NA	CASSPDRRGDSPLHF	TGCGCCAGCAGCCCCGACCGTCGGGGGGATTCACCCCTCCACTTT
few	TRBV15	16	TRBJ1-1	TRBD1	CATSRAGTAMNTEAFF	TGTGCCACCAGCAGAGCTGGGACAGCAATGAACACTGAAGCTTTCTTT
many	TRBV12-3/TRBV12-4	12	TRBJ2-1	TRBD1	CASSRDSNEQFF	TGTGCCAGCAGTCGGGACAGCAATGAGCAGTTCTTC
many	TRBV3-1	14	TRBJ2-3	NA	CASSPGTPVETQYF	TGTGCCAGCAGCCCCGGGACTCCGGTGGAAACGCAGTATTTT
few	TRBV2	16	TRBJ2-1	TRBD1	CASSEIGTGSYNEQFF	TGTGCCAGCAGTGAAATAGGGACAGGGTCCTACAATGAGCAGTTCTTC
few	TRBV6-1	15	TRBJ2-1	TRBD1	CASSKGQGSTNEQFF	TGTGCCAGCAGTAAAGGACAGGGTAGTACGAATGAGCAGTTCTTC
NA	TRBV6-2/TRBV6-3	15	TRBJ2-6	NA	CASSYVAPGANVLTF	TGTGCCAGCAGTTACGTCGCGCCTGGGGCCAACGTCCTGACTTTC
NA	TRBV28	15	TRBJ2-1	NA	CASILGGTNNNEQFF	TGTGCCAGCATCCTAGGGGGGACTAACAACAATGAGCAGTTCTTC
NA	TRBV5-5	16	TRBJ2-1	TRBD2	CASSGREGRAINEQFF	TGTGCCAGCAGCGGGCGGGAGGGCCGGGCAATCAATGAGCAGTTCTTC
few	TRBV19	13	TRBJ1-2	TRBD1	CASTQGDNYGYTF	TGTGCCAGCACACAGGGGGATAACTATGGCTACACCTTC
NA	TRBV10-3	14	TRBJ2-3	NA	CAMKQGTRDSAQYF	TGTGCCATGAAACAGGGGACTAGGGATTCGGCGCAGTATTTT
NA	TRBV7-2	14	TRBJ2-1	TRBD2	CASSLSGRFNEQFF	TGTGCCAGCAGCTTAAGCGGGAGGTTTAATGAGCAGTTCTTC
few	TRBV20-1	17	TRBJ2-3	TRBD2	CSANPVRLAGLADTQYF	TGCAGTGCTAACCCCGTCCGACTAGCGGGGTTGGCGGATACGCAGTATTTT
NA	TRBV20-1	15	TRBJ2-1	TRBD1	CSAGGGQGSYNEQFF	TGCAGTGCTGGGGGGGGACAGGGGTCCTACAATGAGCAGTTCTTC
few	TRBV29-1	12	TRBJ1-3	NA	CSVEGQRNTIYF	TGCAGCGTTGAAGGACAGCGAAACACCATATATTTT
few	TRBV3-1	14	TRBJ2-3	NA	CASSQAGRIDTQYF	TGTGCCAGCAGCCAGGCAGGGAGAATAGATACGCAGTATTTT